These T cell receptor beta chains were read from a single sample in a study of blood T cell repertoires in COVID-19. Clones were sequenced by immunoSEQ multiplex PCR, and TCRdb holds only the in-frame ones, with some missing. The data hold roughly 260,000 clones, with 88% observed a single time. The source material was peripheral blood. These receptors were obtained from a man in his sixties who had recovered from COVID-19. Each CDR3 is given with its conserved first and last residue.

j_gene | len | v_gene | CDR3aa
TRBJ1-2 | 17 | TRBV5-1 | CASSLGPGGRALEGYTF
TRBJ1-4 | 15 | TRBV19 | CASSLYSATNEKLFF
TRBJ1-5 | 15 | TRBV7-2 | CASSRTGGPNQPQHF
TRBJ1-1 | 13 | TRBV11-2 | CASRPPGGTEAFF
TRBJ2-1 | 14 | TRBV21-1 | CASRARPLYNEQFF
TRBJ1-1 | 15 | TRBV4-2 | CASSQEGQGHTEAFF
TRBJ1-6 | 16 | TRBV4-1 | CASSQVPGTRNSPLHF
TRBJ2-7 | 13 | TRBV18 | CASSPPSHNEQYF
TRBJ2-3 | 15 | TRBV19 | CASSGLAGGTDTQYF
TRBJ2-2 | 19 | TRBV4-1 | CASSQERAGPDGPTGELFF
TRBJ2-3 | 17 | TRBV4-2 | CASSQEGLAGTTDTQYF
TRBJ2-1 | 15 | TRBV5-1 | CASSLLAKGGNEQFF
TRBJ1-5 | 13 | TRBV10-1 | CASSRDSNQPQHF
TRBJ2-5 | 18 | TRBV4-1 | CASSQDVRGNPLGETQYF
TRBJ1-5 | 13 | TRBV6-5 | CASTLRGNQPQHF
TRBJ2-5 | 15 | TRBV11-1 | CASRSKPSAGETQYF
TRBJ2-5 | 19 | TRBV6-4 | CASSDTGELHSGWRETQYF
TRBJ1-1 | 14 | TRBV3-1/TRBV3-2 | CASSLKQGAAEAFF
TRBJ2-2 | 18 | TRBV9 | CASSVGGGARENTGELFF
TRBJ1-4 | 14 | TRBV5-1 | CASSLGGSNEKLFF
TRBJ2-7 | 12 | TRBV5-6 | CASSLGPGEQYF
TRBJ2-2 | 15 | TRBV7-9 | CASSLGPLNTGELFF
TRBJ1-6 | 17 | TRBV7-9 | CASSSRTGVGYNSPLHF
TRBJ2-5 | 14 | TRBV7-2 | CASSLSGFGETQYF
TRBJ1-6 | 14 | TRBV20-1 | CSASEDRGNSPLHF
TRBJ2-1 | 17 | TRBV5-1 | CASSRPKGRGAANEQFF
TRBJ1-1 | 13 | TRBV7-2 | CASSFPGGTEAFF
TRBJ2-1 | 15 | TRBV4-2 | CASSQKTSGHHEQFF
TRBJ2-5 | 14 | TRBV5-1 | CASSLTPDQETQYF
TRBJ2-5 | 18 | TRBV5-3 | CARSRNLRQGEGQETQYF
TRBJ2-1 | 15 | TRBV7-3 | CASRKTGGAGNEQFF
TRBJ2-1 | 16 | TRBV7-3 | CASSLISGGAYNEQFF
TRBJ2-6 | 18 | TRBV19 | CASSMGIPLGSGANVLTF
TRBJ2-7 | 14 | TRBV6-5 | CASRGTGSSYEQYF
TRBJ2-1 | 15 | TRBV2 | CASRFEHGHINEQFF
TRBJ2-7 | 12 | TRBV12-3/TRBV12-4 | CASSPTGYEQYF
TRBJ2-7 | 14 | TRBV5-4 | CASSPTGDTYEQYF
TRBJ1-5 | 16 | TRBV27 | CASSHRGQGSNQPQHF
TRBJ2-5 | 15 | TRBV3-1/TRBV3-2 | CASSPVGPAEETQYF
TRBJ2-1 | 14 | TRBV7-9 | CASRLRGLGNEQFF
TRBJ2-7 | 15 | TRBV6-5 | CASSYQQQVSYEQYF
TRBJ2-7 | 14 | TRBV11-2 | CASSLDRTSYEQYF
TRBJ1-1 | 14 | TRBV7-8 | CASSLDRGGTEAFF
TRBJ2-5 | 15 | TRBV25-1 | CASSETGTSKETQYF
TRBJ1-3 | 16 | TRBV7-9 | CASSLEGGNSGNTIYF
TRBJ2-7 | 13 | TRBV27 | CASRRQGLNEQYF